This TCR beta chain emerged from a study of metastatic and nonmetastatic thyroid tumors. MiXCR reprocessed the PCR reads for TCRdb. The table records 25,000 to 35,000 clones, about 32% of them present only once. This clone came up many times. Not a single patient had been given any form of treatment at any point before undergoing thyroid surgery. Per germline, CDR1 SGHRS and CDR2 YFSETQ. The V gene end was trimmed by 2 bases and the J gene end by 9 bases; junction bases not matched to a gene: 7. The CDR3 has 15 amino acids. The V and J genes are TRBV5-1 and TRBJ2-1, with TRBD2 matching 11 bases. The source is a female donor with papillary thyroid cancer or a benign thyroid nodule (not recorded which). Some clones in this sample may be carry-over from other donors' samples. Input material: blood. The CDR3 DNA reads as TGCGCCAGCAGCTTAACTAGCGGGAGTCTCTCTGAGCAGTTCTTC. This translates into CASSLTSGSLSEQFF.